Listed here is a single T cell receptor beta chain. Its antigen remains unidentified. The sample is drawn from a study of cytomegalovirus exposure and HLA in healthy donors. Study-level background: Both the approximately 130 validation repertoires and the approximately 700 first-cohort repertoires used the same platform, as reported by a later analysis.

Sequencing used immunoSEQ multiplex PCR; TCRdb keeps in-frame clones, though not all of them. The profile shows about 78,000 clones, 90% to 96% of them singletons. Findings and limits, study-wide: The majority of TCR sequences were rare, yet some public TCRs appeared in many donors.

Trimming shortened V by 2 bases and J by 8 bases, and 15 bases separated the two germline ends. Germline-derived CDR1 and CDR2 are MGHRA and YSYEKL. The CDR3 is 15 amino acids. This receptor was taken from a man between 18 and 29 years old in good health and CMV-seropositive. The specimen sequenced was PBMCs. This chain links TRBV4-1 with TRBJ1-4, with a tentative D call TRBD1 (5 bases). The CDR3 sequence is CASSQRTGEGEKLFF. In nucleotides, the CDR3 is TGCGCCAGCAGCCAAAGAACTGGGGAGGGGGAAAAACTGTTTTTT.